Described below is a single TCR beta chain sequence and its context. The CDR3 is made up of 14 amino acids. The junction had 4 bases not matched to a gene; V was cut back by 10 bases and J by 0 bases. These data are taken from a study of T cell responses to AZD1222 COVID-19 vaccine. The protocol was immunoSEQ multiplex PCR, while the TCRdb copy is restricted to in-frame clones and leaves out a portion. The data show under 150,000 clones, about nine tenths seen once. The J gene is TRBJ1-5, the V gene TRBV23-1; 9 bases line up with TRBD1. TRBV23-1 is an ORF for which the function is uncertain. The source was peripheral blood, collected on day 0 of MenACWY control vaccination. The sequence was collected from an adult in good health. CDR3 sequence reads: CANRQGGSNQPQHF. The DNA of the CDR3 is TGCGCCAACCGACAGGGGGGTAGCAATCAGCCCCAGCATTTT.